What follows are 18 T cell receptor beta chains derived from one specimen sequenced in a study of T cell changes during pregnancy in multiple sclerosis. Repertoires were generated with immunoSEQ multiplex PCR, while TCRdb's copy carries only in-frame clones and drops some. Altogether around 120,000 clones are present, 91% being singletons, with the ten largest covering about 3.2%. The sequencing here drew on peripheral blood, taken after pregnancy. Receptors originate from a female donor with multiple sclerosis, enrolled in a pregnancy study.

The chain links TRBV5-8 to TRBJ2-7; TRBD2 matches at 7 bases. CDR1 and CDR2 from the germline V gene are SGHTS and YDEGEE. J lost 1 base, V lost 1 base, and 5 bases had no gene match. The CDR3 consists of 15 residues. CDR3 in amino acids: CASSLRGVGSYEQYF. The DNA of the CDR3 is TGTGCCAGCAGCTTGCGGGGGGTCGGTTCCTACGAGCAGTACTTC.

A single count supports this clone. The V gene is TRBV6-1, the J gene TRBJ2-1, with TRBD1 matching over 9 bases. The CDR3 has 14 residues. CDR1 and CDR2 (germline): MNHNS, SASEGT. V lost 7 bases, J lost 6 bases, and 7 bases stayed unmatched. CDR3 amino acids: CASIVDRGRNEQFF. The CDR3 DNA sequence: TGTGCCAGCATAGTGGACAGGGGTCGCAATGAGCAGTTCTTC.

This chain connects TRBV6-1 to TRBJ1-6; D unresolved. CDR3 length equals 12 residues. Trimming left V 4 bases short and J 13 bases short, with 11 bases between. The germline CDR1 and CDR2 sequences are MNHNS and SASEGT. CDR3 residues: CASSGHLPPLHF. Here the CDR3 DNA reads TGTGCCAGCAGTGGGCATCTTCCTCCCCTCCACTTT.

The CDR3 is CASMGWGANTGELFF. Written as DNA, the CDR3 is TGTGCCAGCATGGGTTGGGGCGCGAACACCGGGGAGCTGTTTTTT. The chain recombines TRBV5-6 with TRBJ2-2, with D perhaps matching TRBD1 (5 bases). Trimming shortened V by 6 bases and J by 0 bases, and 12 bases separated the two germline ends. Per germline, CDR1 SGHDT and CDR2 YYEEEE. CDR3 length: 15 amino acids.

The J gene is TRBJ2-3, the V gene TRBV5-1; tentative D call: TRBD2 (6 bases). The CDR3 totals 15 residues. CDR1 SGHRS and CDR2 YFSETQ come from the germline V gene. V lost 2 bases to trimming and J lost 0 bases, with 10 bases between them. As DNA, the CDR3 is TGCGCCAGCAGCTTTCCCGGGACTAGCACAGATACGCAGTATTTT. The encoded protein is CASSFPGTSTDTQYF.

V gene TRBV5-1 combines with J gene TRBJ1-2; the match to TRBD1 covers 8 bases. In germline, CDR1 is SGHRS, CDR2 YFSETQ. V was clipped by 2 bases and J by 7 bases; unmatched bases: 7. CDR3 length: 14 amino acids. The CDR3 DNA is TGCGCCAGCAGCTTCGCAGGGGGCGGATTTGGCTACACCTTC. Translating gives CASSFAGGGFGYTF.

V gene TRBV7-2 combines with J gene TRBJ2-7; 11 bases agree with TRBD2. Trimming removed 1 base from V and 6 bases from J; junction bases left unmatched: 5. This CDR3 spans 15 amino acids. Germline CDR1 SGHTA, CDR2 FQGNSA. This chain's CDR3 is CASSLVSGGASEQYF. Here the CDR3 DNA reads TGTGCCAGCAGCTTAGTTAGCGGGGGGGCTAGCGAGCAGTACTTC.

The chain recombines TRBV19 with TRBJ2-2; D might be TRBD2 (6 bases). Germline V gene sequence: CDR1 LNHDA, CDR2 SQIVND (reference sequence). The CDR3 consists of 14 residues. V lost 5 bases to trimming and J lost 5 bases, with 12 bases between them. The DNA for the CDR3 is TGTGCCAGTAGTCTCCCCAGCGGGACCGGGGAGCTGTTTTTT. Translated: CASSLPSGTGELFF.

J is TRBJ2-7 and V is TRBV7-9; D call uncertain. Germline values: CDR1 SEHNR, CDR2 FQNEAQ (reference sequence). The V end was cut by 1 base, the J end by 4 bases, with 8 bases between. The CDR3 has 13 amino acids. CDR3: CASSLGAFYEQYF. The CDR3 DNA follows: TGTGCCAGCAGCTTAGGAGCGTTTTACGAGCAGTACTTC.

The rearrangement joins TRBV6-1 to TRBJ2-1; TRBD1 aligns across 11 bases. The CDR3 is made up of 15 amino acids. In germline, CDR1 is MNHNS, CDR2 SASEGT. With 5 bases clipped from V and 4 bases from J, the junction kept 4 bases outside the gene matches. CDR3 protein: CASSTGQGVYNEQFF. CDR3 nucleotides: TGTGCCAGCAGTACGGGACAGGGGGTTTACAATGAGCAGTTCTTC.

This clone was found a few times. This chain links TRBV7-9 with TRBJ1-1; D is ambiguous. Germline V gives CDR1 SEHNR, CDR2 FQNEAQ (reference sequence). The length of the CDR3 is 12 residues. Trimming took 5 bases from V and 11 from J, leaving 15 bases between them. This CDR3 is CASSRLEPRAFF. The CDR3 coding sequence is TGTGCCAGCAGCCGGCTGGAGCCGCGGGCTTTCTTT.

This clone appeared a few times. This rearrangement joins TRBV7-9 to TRBJ2-1, with D perhaps TRBD1 (6 bases). This CDR3 is 16 amino acids long. In germline, CDR1 is SEHNR, CDR2 FQNEAQ (reference sequence). The V and J ends lost 0 bases and 6 bases respectively, with 15 bases between them. CDR3 sequence: CASSLAWDNAGNEQFF. In nucleotides, the CDR3 is TGTGCCAGCAGCTTAGCTTGGGACAATGCAGGCAATGAGCAGTTCTTC.

A single count supports this clone. The rearrangement uses TRBV6-5 and TRBJ2-7, with D maybe TRBD1 (6 bases). The CDR3 length is 14 residues. The ends were cut back, 6 bases at V and 4 bases at J, with 16 bases in the middle. Germline CDR1 reads MNHEY; CDR2 reads SVGAGI. This CDR3 is CASRGHVTPYEQYF. CDR3 coding DNA: TGTGCCAGCAGGGGACACGTCACACCGTACGAGCAGTACTTC.

DNA for the CDR3: TGTGCCAGTAGGCACAGGGTGGGCTATGGCTACACCTTC. It specifies CASRHRVGYGYTF. This chain links TRBV19 with TRBJ1-2, with a weak D call TRBD1 (6 bases). Trimming left V 6 bases short and J 4 bases short, with 12 bases between. The CDR3 is made up of 13 amino acids. The germline CDR1 and CDR2 sequences are LNHDA and SQIVND (reference sequence).

This chain uses TRBV5-6 with TRBJ2-7, with 7 nucleotides matching TRBD1. With V trimmed by 3 bases and J by 2 bases, 8 bases remained unmatched. The CDR3 has 15 residues. CDR1 is SGHDT and CDR2 is YYEEEE in the germline V gene. The CDR3 here is CASSSTLTGPYEQYF. CDR3 bases: TGTGCCAGCAGCTCCACGCTGACAGGGCCCTACGAGCAGTACTTC.

The rearrangement uses TRBV9 and TRBJ2-7; perhaps TRBD2 as D (5 bases). CDR3 size: 14 residues. CDR1 SGDLS and CDR2 YYNGEE come from the germline V gene. Trimming pared 0 bases from V and 0 bases from J, leaving 7 bases between. The CDR3 loop is CASSVGESSYEQYF. The CDR3 DNA reads as TGTGCCAGCAGCGTAGGGGAGAGCTCCTACGAGCAGTACTTC.

This chain links TRBV5-3 with TRBJ2-2, with TRBD2 matching 7 bases. TRBV5-3 belongs to the ORF category, with a function that is uncertain. Germline trimming cut 4 bases from V and 7 bases from J; bases unmatched to any gene: 22. The CDR3 runs 19 residues. As DNA, the CDR3 is TGTGCCAGAAGCCCCAGAGGATCCGGGGGGTGCCGCGAAGTCGGGGAGCTGTTTTTT. Protein: CARSPRGSGGCREVGELFF.

This rearrangement joins TRBV12-5 to TRBJ1-6; D unresolved. The length of the CDR3 is 13 residues. V lost 2 bases and J 10 bases, leaving 9 bases between the germline ends. CDR1 is LGHNT, CDR2 FRNRAP, per germline. The CDR3 DNA follows: TGTGCTAGTGGTTTGAGCGGGTGGTCACCCCTCCACTTT. Its protein product is CASGLSGWSPLHF. Full variable domain (rest looked up from reference TRBV12-5 and TRBJ1-6): DARVTQTPRHKVTEMGQEVTMRCQPILGHNTVFWYRQTMMQGLELLAYFRNRAPLDDSGMPKDRFSAEMPDATLATLKIQPSEPRDSAVYFCASGLSGWSPLHFGNGTRLTVT.